This T cell receptor beta chain was observed in a study of blood T cell repertoires in COVID-19. In the study's own analysis: The authors estimated nucleated cell counts from reference gene primer amplification. Only in-frame clones appear in the TCRdb table, and some are missing; sequencing was by immunoSEQ multiplex PCR. The V and J calls and clone size were taken over from that table, and D and trimming were inferred from the DNA. The sample includes some 180,000 clones, around 79% seen only once; the top ten take 5.5% to 7%. This clone was counted only a few times. Germline V gives CDR1 SNHLY, CDR2 FYNNEI. Trimming took 3 bases from V and 4 from J, leaving 13 bases between them. The CDR3 runs 15 residues.

What was sequenced was peripheral blood. The sequence came from a woman aged 40-49 years with COVID-19, enrolled during active disease. The rearrangement uses TRBV2 and TRBJ1-5; possibly TRBD1 for D (5 bases). CDR3 sequence: CASSELGPNNQPQHF. The CDR3 coding sequence is TGTGCCAGCAGTGAGCTGGGGCCGAATAATCAGCCCCAGCATTTT.